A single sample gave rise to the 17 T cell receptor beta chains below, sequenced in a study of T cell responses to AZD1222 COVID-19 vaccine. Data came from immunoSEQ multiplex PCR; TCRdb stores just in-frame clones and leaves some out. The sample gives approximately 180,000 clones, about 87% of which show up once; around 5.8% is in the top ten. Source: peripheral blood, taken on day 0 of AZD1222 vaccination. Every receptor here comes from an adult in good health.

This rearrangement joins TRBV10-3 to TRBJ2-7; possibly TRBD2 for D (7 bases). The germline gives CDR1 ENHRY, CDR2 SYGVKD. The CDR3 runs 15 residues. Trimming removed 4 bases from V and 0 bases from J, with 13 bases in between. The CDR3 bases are TGTGCCATCAGTGGTCGCGGGGGCAGCTCCTACGAGCAGTACTTC. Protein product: CAISGRGGSSYEQYF.

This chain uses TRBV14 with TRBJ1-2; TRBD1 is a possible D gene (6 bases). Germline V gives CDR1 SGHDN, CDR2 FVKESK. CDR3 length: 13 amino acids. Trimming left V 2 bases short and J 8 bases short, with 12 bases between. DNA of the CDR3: TGTGCCAGCAGCCAATTTCAGGGGCACGGCTACACCTTC. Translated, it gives CASSQFQGHGYTF. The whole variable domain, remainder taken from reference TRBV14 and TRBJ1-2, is EAGVTQFPSHSVIEKGQTVTLRCDPISGHDNLYWYRRVMGKEIKFLLHFVKESKQDESGMPNNRFLAERTGGTYSTLKVQPAELEDSGVYFCASSQFQGHGYTFGSGTRLTVV.

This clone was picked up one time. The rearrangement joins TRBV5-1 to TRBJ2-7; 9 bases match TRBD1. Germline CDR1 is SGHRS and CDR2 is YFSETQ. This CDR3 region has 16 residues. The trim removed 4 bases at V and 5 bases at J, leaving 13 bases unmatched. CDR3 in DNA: TGCGCCAGCAGCCCAGAAACAGGGGGCTTGGTGAACGAGCAGTACTTC. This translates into CASSPETGGLVNEQYF. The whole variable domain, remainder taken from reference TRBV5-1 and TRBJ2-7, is KAGVTQTPRYLIKTRGQQVTLSCSPISGHRSVSWYQQTPGQGLQFLFEYFSETQRNKGNFPGRFSGRQFSNSRSEMNVSTLELGDSALYLCASSPETGGLVNEQYFGPGTRLTVT.

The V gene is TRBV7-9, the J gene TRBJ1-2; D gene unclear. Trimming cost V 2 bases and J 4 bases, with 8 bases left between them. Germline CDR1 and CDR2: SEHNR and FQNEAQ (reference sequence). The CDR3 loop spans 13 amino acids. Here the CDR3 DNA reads TGTGCCAGCAGCTTATTGGAGACCTATGGCTACACCTTC. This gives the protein CASSLLETYGYTF.

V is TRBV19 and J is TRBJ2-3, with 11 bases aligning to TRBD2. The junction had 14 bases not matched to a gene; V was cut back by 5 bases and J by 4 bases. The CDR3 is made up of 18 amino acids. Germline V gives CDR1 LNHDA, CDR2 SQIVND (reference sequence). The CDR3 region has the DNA TGTGCCAGTAGTTCCATAGCGGGAGGGCCGCGAGGGGCAGATACGCAGTATTTT. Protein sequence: CASSSIAGGPRGADTQYF.

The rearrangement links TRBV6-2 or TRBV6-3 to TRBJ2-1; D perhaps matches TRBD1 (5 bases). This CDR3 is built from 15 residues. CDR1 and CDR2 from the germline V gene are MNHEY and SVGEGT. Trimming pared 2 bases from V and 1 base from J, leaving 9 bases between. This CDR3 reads CASSYGQGSYNEQFF. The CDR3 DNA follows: TGTGCCAGCAGTTACGGGCAGGGTTCCTACAATGAGCAGTTCTTC.

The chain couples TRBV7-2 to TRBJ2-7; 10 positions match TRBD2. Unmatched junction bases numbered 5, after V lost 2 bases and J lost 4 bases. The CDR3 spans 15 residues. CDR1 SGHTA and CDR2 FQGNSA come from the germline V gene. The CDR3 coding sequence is TGTGCCAGCAGCTTAAGGCTAGCGGGGGAATACGAGCAGTACTTC. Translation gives CASSLRLAGEYEQYF. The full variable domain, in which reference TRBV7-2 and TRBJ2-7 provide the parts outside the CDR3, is GAGVSQSPSNKVTEKGKDVELRCDPISGHTALYWYRQSLGQGLEFLIYFQGNSAPDKSGLPSDRFSAERTGGSVSTLTIQRTQQEDSAVYLCASSLRLAGEYEQYFGPGTRLTVT.

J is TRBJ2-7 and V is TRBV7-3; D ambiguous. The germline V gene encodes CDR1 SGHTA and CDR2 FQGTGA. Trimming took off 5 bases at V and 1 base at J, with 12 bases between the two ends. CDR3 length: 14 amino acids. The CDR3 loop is CASSLEPGSYEQYF. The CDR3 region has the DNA TGTGCCAGCAGCCTTGAGCCCGGGTCCTACGAGCAGTACTTC.

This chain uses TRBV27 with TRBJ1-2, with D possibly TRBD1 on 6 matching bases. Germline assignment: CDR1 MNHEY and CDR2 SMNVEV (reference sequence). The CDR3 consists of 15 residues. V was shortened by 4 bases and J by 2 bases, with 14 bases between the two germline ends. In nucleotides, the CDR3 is TGTGCCAGCAGTTCCGGGGACAACTCAAACTATGGCTACACCTTC. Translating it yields CASSSGDNSNYGYTF.

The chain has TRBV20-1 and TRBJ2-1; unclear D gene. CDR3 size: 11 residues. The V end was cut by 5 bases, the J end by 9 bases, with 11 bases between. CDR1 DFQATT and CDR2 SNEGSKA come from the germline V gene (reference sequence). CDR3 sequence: CSALVGREQFF. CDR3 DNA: TGCAGTGCTCTAGTAGGGCGTGAGCAGTTCTTC.

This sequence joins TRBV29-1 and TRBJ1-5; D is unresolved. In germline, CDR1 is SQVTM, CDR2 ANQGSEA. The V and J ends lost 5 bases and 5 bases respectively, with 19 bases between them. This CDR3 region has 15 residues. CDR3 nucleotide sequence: TGCAGCGTTTCTACGACATGGGGTGGCGATCAGCCCCAGCATTTT. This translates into CSVSTTWGGDQPQHF.

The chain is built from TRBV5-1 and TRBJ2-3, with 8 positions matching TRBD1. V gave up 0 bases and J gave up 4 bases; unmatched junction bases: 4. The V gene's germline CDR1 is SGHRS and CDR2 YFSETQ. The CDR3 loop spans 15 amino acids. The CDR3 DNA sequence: TGCGCCAGCAGCTTGGCCGGACAGGGCCCAGATACGCAGTATTTT. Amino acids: CASSLAGQGPDTQYF. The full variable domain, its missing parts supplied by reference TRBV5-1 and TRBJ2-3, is KAGVTQTPRYLIKTRGQQVTLSCSPISGHRSVSWYQQTPGQGLQFLFEYFSETQRNKGNFPGRFSGRQFSNSRSEMNVSTLELGDSALYLCASSLAGQGPDTQYFGPGTRLTVL.

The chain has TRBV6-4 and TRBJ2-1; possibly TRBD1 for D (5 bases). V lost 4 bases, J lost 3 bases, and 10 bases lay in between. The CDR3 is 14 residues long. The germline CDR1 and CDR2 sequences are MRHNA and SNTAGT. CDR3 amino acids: CASSGQPGYNEQFF. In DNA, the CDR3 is TGTGCCAGCAGTGGACAGCCTGGCTACAATGAGCAGTTCTTC.

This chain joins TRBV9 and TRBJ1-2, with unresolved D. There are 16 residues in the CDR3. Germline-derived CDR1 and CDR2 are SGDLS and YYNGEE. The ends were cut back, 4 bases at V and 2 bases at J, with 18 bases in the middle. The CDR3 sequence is CASSPPDGHRNYGYTF. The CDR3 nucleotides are TGTGCCAGCAGCCCGCCGGACGGGCATAGGAACTATGGCTACACCTTC. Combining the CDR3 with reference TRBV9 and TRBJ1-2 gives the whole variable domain DSGVTQTPKHLITATGQRVTLRCSPRSGDLSVYWYQQSLDQGLQFLIQYYNGEERAKGNILERFSAQQFPDLHSELNLSSLELGDSALYFCASSPPDGHRNYGYTFGSGTRLTVV.

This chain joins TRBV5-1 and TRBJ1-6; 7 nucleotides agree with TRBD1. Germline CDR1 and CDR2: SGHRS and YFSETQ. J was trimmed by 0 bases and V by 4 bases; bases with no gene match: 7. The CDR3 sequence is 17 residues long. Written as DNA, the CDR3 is TGCGCCAGCAGCACCGGACAGGTCAGCTCCTATAATTCACCCCTCCACTTT. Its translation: CASSTGQVSSYNSPLHF.

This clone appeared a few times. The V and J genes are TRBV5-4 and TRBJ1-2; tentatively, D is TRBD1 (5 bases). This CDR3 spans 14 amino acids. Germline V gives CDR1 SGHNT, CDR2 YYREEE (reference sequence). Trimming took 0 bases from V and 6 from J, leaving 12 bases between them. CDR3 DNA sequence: TGTGCCAGCAGCTTGGAGGGACGGACCCATGGCTACACCTTC. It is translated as CASSLEGRTHGYTF.

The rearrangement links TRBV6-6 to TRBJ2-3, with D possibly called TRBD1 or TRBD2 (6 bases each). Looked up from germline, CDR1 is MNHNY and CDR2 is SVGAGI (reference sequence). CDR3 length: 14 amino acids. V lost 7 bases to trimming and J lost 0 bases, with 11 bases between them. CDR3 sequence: CASNTGASTDTQYF. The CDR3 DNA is TGTGCCAGCAATACGGGGGCGAGCACAGATACGCAGTATTTT.